Below, 11 T cell receptor beta chains from the same sample are listed, as sequenced in a study of blood T cells in healthy people across ages (dated by TCRdb to the mid-2010s). The library was made by 5' RACE. The sample was run on an Illumina HiSeq 2500. A second about 6 to 11 cycle PCR used a sample-barcoded 5' primer and a J-beta primer mix. Through fastp at Q25 and MiXCR, TCRdb rebuilt clones from the public reads, retaining in-frame beta chains. Each entry merges the rows of one CDR3 protein and shows their most common DNA and genes. This sample gives 800,000 to 1,300,000 distinct CDR3 sequences in total; 20% to 25% of them show up just once. The top ten hold about 0.8% of the sample. These data also formed part of another study, on T cells of mothers and their children.

The sample taken for sequencing was blood. The source of these receptors is a girl aged 2 to 9 in good health.

This clonotype has a handful of counts. The chain joins TRBV27 to TRBJ2-1; unclear D gene. The V gene's germline CDR1 is MNHEY and CDR2 SMNVEV (reference sequence). The CDR3 runs to 12 residues. V was cut by 6 bases and J by 6 bases, with 9 bases left in between. CDR3 coding DNA: TGTGCCAGCAGCGGGTGGGTCAATGAGCAGTTCTTC. This gives the protein CASSGWVNEQFF.

A note on this clonotype: One junction end does not reproduce the germline sequence, and a read error may be involved. The gene calls are TRBV12-3 or TRBV12-4 and TRBJ1-5; no definite D call. The CDR3 is 14 residues long. CDR3 loop: CASSPGPSNQTQHF. As DNA, the CDR3 is TGTGCCAGCAGTCCAGGACCTAGCAATCAGACCCAGCATTTT.

This clonotype occurred a few times. V and J are TRBV29-1 and TRBJ2-3; no definite D call. V dropped 8 bases and J dropped 0 bases, with 9 bases sitting between them. Germline V CDR1 and CDR2: SQVTM, ANQGSEA. The CDR3 loop spans 12 amino acids. CDR3 amino acids: CSWGPSTDTQYF. The CDR3 region has the DNA TGCAGCTGGGGTCCAAGCACAGATACGCAGTATTTT.

The rearrangement uses TRBV2 and TRBJ2-7; D gene unclear. This CDR3 has 13 amino acids. Trimming cost V 9 bases and J 3 bases, with 15 bases left between them. From germline, CDR1 is SNHLY and CDR2 FYNNEI. CDR3 sequence: CASASASLYEQYF. CDR3 DNA sequence: TGTGCCAGTGCGTCGGCCTCCCTCTACGAGCAGTACTTC.

A remark on this clonotype: The germline gene is not matched at one end of the junction; a read error may be the cause. The chain carries TRBV20-1 and TRBJ2-1; D unresolved. The CDR3 extends over 13 amino acids. CDR1 DFQATT and CDR2 SNEGSKA come from the germline V gene (reference sequence). The CDR3: CSASELDYNEQFF. DNA for the CDR3: TGCAGCGCTAGTGAACTCGATTACAATGAGCAGTTCTTC.

The chain has TRBV29-1 and TRBJ2-5; TRBD2 agrees at 7 bases. The J call is doubtful: the DNA matches TRBJ2-1 better. This CDR3 comprises 12 residues. Germline CDR1 and CDR2: SQVTM and ANQGSEA. The CDR3 spells CSVETTSHEQFF. CDR3 sequence (DNA): TGCAGCGTTGAAACGACTAGCCATGAGCAGTTCTTC.

This clonotype was seen more than once but under ten times. The chain couples TRBV27 to TRBJ1-5; D is ambiguous. V lost 4 bases and J 2 bases, leaving 9 bases between the germline ends. The CDR3 runs 14 residues. Germline-derived CDR1 and CDR2 are MNHEY and SMNVEV (reference sequence). CDR3 in amino acids: CASSSLGGNQPQHF. In DNA form, the CDR3 reads TGTGCCAGCAGTTCCCTTGGAGGCAATCAGCCCCAGCATTTT.

This clonotype was observed a handful of times. This sequence joins TRBV6-5 and TRBJ2-4; D gene ambiguous. Trimming removed 5 bases from V and 3 bases from J, with 8 bases in between. Germline lookup yields CDR1 MNHEY and CDR2 SVGAGI. The CDR3 sequence is 13 residues long. CDR3 bases: TGTGCCAGCAGTCCCTTAGTCAAAAACATTCAGTACTTC. It encodes CASSPLVKNIQYF.

This clonotype occurred a few times. In nucleotides, the CDR3 is TGTGCCATCAGTGAGCAGAAGGGGGGGACCACAGATACGCAGTATTTT. Its translation is CAISEQKGGTTDTQYF. This sequence joins TRBV10-3 and TRBJ2-3; D may be TRBD2 (7 bases). The ends were cut back, 2 bases at V and 2 bases at J, with 14 bases in the middle. The germline CDR1 and CDR2 sequences are ENHRY and SYGVKD. The CDR3 is 16 residues long.

This clonotype showed up just a few times. The chain combines TRBV7-9 with TRBJ2-1; 7 nucleotides line up with TRBD2. Gene TRBJ2-7 matches the end of the DNA better, so the J call may be wrong. Germline loops: CDR1 SEHNR, CDR2 FQNEAQ (reference sequence). This CDR3 has 17 residues. The CDR3 here is CASSLISAGDRWDEQYF. The CDR3 region has the DNA TGTGCCAGCAGCTTAATTTCGGCGGGGGATAGGTGGGACGAGCAGTACTTC.

This clonotype was detected a few times. This chain connects TRBV5-1 to TRBJ2-7, with 9 bases matching TRBD1. V trimming: 4 bases; J trimming: 3 bases; junction bases outside the gene matches: 8. This CDR3 contains 15 residues. Germline-derived CDR1 and CDR2 are SGHRS and YFSETQ. This CDR3 reads CASSPSGTGNYEQYF. The CDR3 DNA sequence: TGCGCCAGCAGCCCTTCCGGGACAGGGAACTACGAGCAGTACTTC. Full variable domain (remainder filled in from reference TRBV5-1 and TRBJ2-7): KAGVTQTPRYLIKTRGQQVTLSCSPISGHRSVSWYQQTPGQGLQFLFEYFSETQRNKGNFPGRFSGRQFSNSRSEMNVSTLELGDSALYLCASSPSGTGNYEQYFGPGTRLTVT.